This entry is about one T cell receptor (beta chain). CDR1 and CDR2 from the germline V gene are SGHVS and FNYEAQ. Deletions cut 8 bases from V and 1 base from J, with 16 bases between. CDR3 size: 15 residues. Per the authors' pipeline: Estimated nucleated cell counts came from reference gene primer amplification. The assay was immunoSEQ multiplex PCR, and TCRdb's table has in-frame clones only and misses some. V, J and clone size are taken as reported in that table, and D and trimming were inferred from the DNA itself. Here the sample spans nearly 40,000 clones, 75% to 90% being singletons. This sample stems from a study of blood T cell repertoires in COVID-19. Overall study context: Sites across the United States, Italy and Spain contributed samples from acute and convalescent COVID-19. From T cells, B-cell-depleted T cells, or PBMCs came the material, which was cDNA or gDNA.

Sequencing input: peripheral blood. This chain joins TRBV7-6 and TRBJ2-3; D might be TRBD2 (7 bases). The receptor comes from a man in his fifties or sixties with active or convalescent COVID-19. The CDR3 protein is CASSPGEGGTDTQYF. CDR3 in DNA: TGTGCCAGCTCCCCAGGGGAGGGCGGCACAGATACGCAGTATTTT.